The rows below give T cell receptor beta chains drawn from one sample of a study of Ad26.COV2.S vaccination and SARS-CoV-2 variants. Using immunoSEQ multiplex PCR, the repertoire was profiled, and TCRdb retains in-frame clones only, with some absent. The sample includes 510,000 or so clones, approximately 90% of them seen just once. This specimen consisted of peripheral blood, obtained in a trial of Ad26.COV2.S vaccine versus placebo. Receptors originate from a person aged 18-60 years who received the Ad26.COV2.S COVID-19 vaccine or a placebo. CDR3s include the opening cysteine and the closing phenylalanine or tryptophan. D genes are given only for firm matches. Size is omitted from some rows. Given values are once, few, many or a class for expanded clones.

V gene	J gene	clone size	D gene	CDR3 DNA	CDR3 protein
TRBV28	TRBJ1-5	once	NA	TGTGCCAGCAGTTCGGGACCCAGCAATCAGCCCCAGCATTTT	CASSSGPSNQPQHF
TRBV7-2	TRBJ1-2	NA	NA	TGTGCCAGCAGCTCCGTCGGGGGTGGAGGCTACACCTTC	CASSSVGGGGYTF
TRBV27	TRBJ2-7	NA	TRBD2	TGTGCCAGCAGTTCCCGTCCGGGACTAGCGGGAACCTACGAGCAGTACTTC	CASSSRPGLAGTYEQYF
TRBV30	TRBJ2-1	once	NA	TGTGCCTGGAGTAATTCGGGTGAGCAGTTCTTC	CAWSNSGEQFF
TRBV7-3	TRBJ2-1	NA	TRBD2	TGTGCCAGCAGCTTAAGGGGAGTAGCGGGAGGGCCCCTCTACAATGAGCAGTTCTTC	CASSLRGVAGGPLYNEQFF
TRBV6-1	TRBJ1-5	NA	NA	TGTGCCAGCAGTGATGACTTTAGGGTGGACATCCGCAATCAGCCCCAGCATTTT	CASSDDFRVDIRNQPQHF
TRBV5-4	TRBJ2-1	NA	NA	TGTGCCAGCAGCTTGGGCCCGTTTGATGAGCAGTTCTTC	CASSLGPFDEQFF
TRBV6-5	TRBJ1-5	NA	TRBD1	TGTGCCAGCAGTTACGCGGACAGGGGGAATCAGCCCCAGCATTTT	CASSYADRGNQPQHF
TRBV7-9	TRBJ1-3	NA	NA	TGTGCCAGCAGCCAACCCGGGGGCGCGGATGGAAACACCATATATTTT	CASSQPGGADGNTIYF
TRBV30	TRBJ2-3	NA	NA	TGTGCCTGGAGTCACGTTACAGATACGCAGTATTTT	CAWSHVTDTQYF
TRBV6-2/TRBV6-3	TRBJ2-7	NA	NA	TGTGCCAGCAGCCGCGACTATCTCTCCTACGAGCAGTACTTC	CASSRDYLSYEQYF
TRBV9	TRBJ2-3	NA	NA	TGTGCCAGCAGCGTAGGGTGGGGCCAGACTGATACGCAGTATTTT	CASSVGWGQTDTQYF
TRBV30	TRBJ2-5	NA	NA	TGTGCCTGGAGTGTAGAGGGAGGGGGGAAGGATACCCAGTACTTC	CAWSVEGGGKDTQYF
TRBV5-8	TRBJ2-1	NA	TRBD2	TGTGCCAGCAGCTTGTCCGGGACTAGTGCGGGAGGGGACGGTGAGCAGTTCTTC	CASSLSGTSAGGDGEQFF
TRBV5-6	TRBJ2-5	NA	NA	TGTGCCAGCAGCTTGGTGGGGCGCGACCAAGAGACCCAGTACTTC	CASSLVGRDQETQYF
TRBV5-1	TRBJ1-2	NA	NA	TGCGCCAGCAGCTTGGCCGGGGACTATGGCTACACCTTC	CASSLAGDYGYTF
TRBV14	TRBJ1-2	NA	TRBD1	TGTGCCAGCAGCTGGACAGGCCCGAATGGCTACACCTTC	CASSWTGPNGYTF
TRBV6-5	TRBJ1-1	NA	NA	TGTGCCAGCAGTTACAGGGGAGCGAACACTGAAGCTTTCTTT	CASSYRGANTEAFF
TRBV7-2	TRBJ2-1	NA	NA	TGTGCCAGCAGCCCCGACAGGGCGGTAGCGGGACCCGATGAGCAGTTCTTC	CASSPDRAVAGPDEQFF
TRBV19	TRBJ2-2	NA	NA	TGTGCCAGTAGATATAGGGCCGGACAGATGACCGGGGAGCTGTTTTTT	CASRYRAGQMTGELFF
TRBV9	TRBJ2-1	NA	TRBD2	TGTGCCAGCAGCGCCCAACTAGCGGGAGTGGACAATGAGCAGTTCTTC	CASSAQLAGVDNEQFF
TRBV24-1	TRBJ2-5	NA	NA	TGTGCCACCAGTGATAACTCTCCCCAAGAGACCCAGTACTTC	CATSDNSPQETQYF
TRBV7-9	TRBJ2-7	NA	TRBD2	TGTGCCAGCAGCCGGGACTACTACGAGCAGTACTTC	CASSRDYYEQYF
TRBV5-1	TRBJ1-2	once	NA	TGCGCCAGCAGCTTGGTCTCTGGACAAAACTATGGCTACACCTTC	CASSLVSGQNYGYTF
TRBV30	TRBJ1-6	NA	NA	TGTGCCTGGAATTCAGGGCTTAATTCACCCCTCCACTTT	CAWNSGLNSPLHF
TRBV9	TRBJ2-3	NA	NA	TGTGCCAGCAGCGTATTGGGGGGAAGAACAGATACGCAGTATTTT	CASSVLGGRTDTQYF
TRBV3-1/TRBV3-2	TRBJ1-4	NA	NA	TGTGCCAGCAGCCAAGAGGGAGGGTTTTGTGAAAAACTGTTTTTT	CASSQEGGFCEKLFF
TRBV4-2	TRBJ2-7	NA	TRBD1	TGTGCCAGCAGCCAAGGCGTCCGGGGACAGACCTACGAGCAGTACTTC	CASSQGVRGQTYEQYF
TRBV7-3	TRBJ2-1	once	TRBD2	TGTGCCAGCAGCTTAACGAACCCTACTAGCGGGGGCAATGAGCAGTTCTTC	CASSLTNPTSGGNEQFF